This T cell receptor (beta chain) was captured in a study of cytotoxic CD8 clonotypes in ibrutinib-treated CLL. Across the whole study: Response samples followed a median around 12 months of treatment, range 6 to 36. Mean productive templates were 255,043; mean productive rearrangements were around 91,000.

Study-wide results and caveats: Progressing and sustained-remission patients had different sampling times. At baseline, clonality was higher than in age-matched healthy donors and correlated with CD8+ counts.

Germline values: CDR1 SGHVS, CDR2 FQNEAQ. The CDR3 runs to 15 residues. Between the trimmed V and J ends, which lost 0 bases and 5 bases, there was a span of 11 bases. Comments on this clone: As yet, its antigen is unknown.

TCRdb's copy holds only in-frame clones and misses some; the assay was immunoSEQ multiplex PCR. Of a few hundred thousand clones in the sample, 60% to 75% were seen once. The sequence came from a human donor with chronic lymphocytic leukemia. This sample comprised PBMCs, obtained after 24 months of ibrutinib treatment. V gene TRBV7-8 combines with J gene TRBJ2-1; a possible D gene is TRBD2 (6 bases). The CDR3 DNA sequence: TGTGCCAGCAGCTTAGCCGGAGGGCCCCACAATGAGCAGTTCTTC. Translated: CASSLAGGPHNEQFF.